This passage covers 27 T cell receptor beta chains from one sample sequenced in a study of T cell repertoires in cytomegalovirus infection. Their antigen targets remain unknown. TCRdb redid the calling of the reads with MiXCR, one entry per CDR3 protein. In the table there are hundreds of thousands of distinct CDR3 sequences, roughly 31% of which are singletons. The sample in question was cultured CD8+ T cells from PBMCs, obtained from culture after CMV antigen stimulation. Receptors were obtained from a human donor in good health (CMV status not recorded). Some clones in this sample may be carry-over from other donors' samples.

The rearrangement uses TRBV13 and TRBJ2-5; tentatively, D is TRBD1 or TRBD2 (5 bases each). The CDR3 has 13 residues. The V end lost 8 bases, the J end lost 0 bases, and 10 bases lay between the germline ends. Germline V gives CDR1 PRHDT, CDR2 FYEKMQ (reference sequence). DNA for the CDR3: TGTGCCAGCGGGGGATCGTACCAAGAGACCCAGTACTTC. It translates to CASGGSYQETQYF.

The chain combines TRBV27 with TRBJ1-1; D call uncertain. The germline V gene has CDR1 MNHEY and CDR2 SMNVEV (reference sequence). The ends were cut back, 5 bases at V and 1 base at J, with 8 bases in the middle. The CDR3 length is 13 residues. The CDR3 loop is CASSVRKNTEAFF. DNA of the CDR3: TGTGCCAGCAGTGTCAGGAAGAACACTGAAGCTTTCTTT.

V usage is TRBV29-1 and J usage is TRBJ1-2, with D uncertain. Germline V lookup: CDR1 SQVTM, CDR2 ANQGSEA. Trimming pared 3 bases from V and 4 bases from J, leaving 15 bases between. This CDR3 spans 14 amino acids. The chain's CDR3 is CSVEAGGSAYGYTF. CDR3 DNA sequence: TGCAGCGTTGAGGCTGGAGGGTCAGCCTATGGCTACACCTTC. The whole variable domain, filled in from reference TRBV29-1 and TRBJ1-2, reads SAVISQKPSRDICQRGTSLTIQCQVDSQVTMMFWYRQQPGQSLTLIATANQGSEATYESGFVIDKFPISRPNLTFSTLTVSNMSPEDSSIYLCSVEAGGSAYGYTFGSGTRLTVV.

The chain couples TRBV27 to TRBJ1-1, with D perhaps matching TRBD1 (5 bases). From germline, CDR1 is MNHEY and CDR2 SMNVEV (reference sequence). This CDR3 is built from 13 residues. V lost 6 bases and J lost 7, with 15 bases in between. Here the CDR3 DNA reads TGTGCCAGCAGCGGGTTTCCGGGGCGTGAAGCTTTCTTT. It is translated as CASSGFPGREAFF.

This clonotype has more than one count but fewer than ten. The chain joins TRBV19 to TRBJ2-1; tentatively, D is TRBD1 or TRBD2 (5 bases each). V lost 4 bases and J lost 8, with 12 bases in between. Germline V gene data show CDR1 as LNHDA and CDR2 as SQIVND (reference sequence). The CDR3 runs 13 residues. The CDR3 loop reads CASSRGRDDEQFF. For the CDR3, the DNA is TGTGCCAGTAGTAGGGGCAGGGACGATGAGCAGTTCTTC.

The chain has TRBV25-1 and TRBJ1-2; the match to TRBD1 covers 7 bases. From germline, CDR1 is MGHDK and CDR2 SYGVNS. This CDR3 contains 15 residues. V lost 1 base and J lost 5; bases outside the gene matches: 7. The CDR3: CASSEWVGQEYGYTF. For the CDR3, the DNA is TGTGCCAGCAGTGAATGGGTAGGACAGGAGTATGGCTACACCTTC.

This clonotype showed up just a few times. This chain uses TRBV7-9 with TRBJ2-3, with unresolved D. CDR3 size: 14 residues. V lost 5 bases and J lost 4, with 13 bases in between. The germline gives CDR1 SEHNR, CDR2 FQNEAQ (reference sequence). The DNA of the CDR3 is TGTGCCAGCAGCCGGGTCCGAAAGGCAGATACGCAGTATTTT. Its protein is CASSRVRKADTQYF.

The chain carries TRBV19 and TRBJ2-1; 8 nucleotides agree with TRBD1. The CDR3 has 17 residues. The V gene end was trimmed by 4 bases and the J gene end by 7 bases; junction bases not matched to a gene: 15. Per germline, CDR1 LNHDA and CDR2 SQIVND (reference sequence). The CDR3 spells CASSSTSRGPLRNEQFF. The CDR3 nucleotides are TGTGCCAGTAGTAGTACTAGCAGGGGGCCCCTGAGGAATGAGCAGTTCTTC.

In the case of this clonotype: A much larger clone lies one base from this, so it may be a read error. The chain has TRBV6-2 or TRBV6-3 and TRBJ1-5, with TRBD1 matching 8 bases. This CDR3 has 14 amino acids. Germline V gene data show CDR1 as MNHEY and CDR2 as SVGEGT. Germline trimming cut 4 bases from V and 5 bases from J; bases unmatched to any gene: 4. Here the CDR3 DNA reads TGTGCCAGCAGTTGGACAGGGATCTATCAGCCCCAGCATTTT. It translates to CASSWTGIYQPQHF.

In its sample, this clonotype was seen many times. The rearrangement links TRBV7-9 to TRBJ1-1; 7 positions agree with TRBD1. This CDR3 region has 15 residues. Germline V CDR1 and CDR2: SEHNR, FQNEAQ (reference sequence). The V gene end was trimmed by 5 bases and the J gene end by 7 bases; junction bases not matched to a gene: 13. CDR3 protein: CASSPVGQFVFEAFF. The CDR3 nucleotides are TGTGCCAGCAGCCCGGTGGGACAGTTTGTATTTGAAGCTTTCTTT.

This clonotype was picked up many times. This chain links TRBV11-1 with TRBJ2-1, with TRBD2 identical over 8 bases. The CDR3 spans 15 residues. The trim removed 5 bases at V and 7 bases at J, leaving 10 bases unmatched. The germline gives CDR1 SGHAT, CDR2 FQDESV (reference sequence). CDR3 loop: CASSPKRGSLNEQFF. CDR3 sequence (DNA): TGTGCCAGCAGCCCTAAGCGGGGGTCTCTTAATGAGCAGTTCTTC.

The chain joins TRBV12-3 or TRBV12-4 to TRBJ2-2; 10 bases match TRBD2. With 2 bases clipped from V and 2 bases from J, the junction kept 17 bases outside the gene matches. CDR3 size: 21 residues. DNA for the CDR3: TGTGCCAGCAGTTTAAACCCTACGCTAGCGGGGGCCATATCCAACACCGGGGAGCTGTTTTTT. Translated: CASSLNPTLAGAISNTGELFF.

This clonotype was observed a few times. This sequence joins TRBV7-9 and TRBJ1-5, with TRBD1 identical over 10 bases. Germline-derived CDR1 and CDR2 are SEHNR and FQNEAQ (reference sequence). The CDR3 loop spans 15 amino acids. V gave up 2 bases and J gave up 5 bases; unmatched junction bases: 3. CDR3 sequence: CASSLIGTGDQPQHF. CDR3 DNA: TGTGCCAGCAGCTTAATAGGGACAGGGGATCAGCCCCAGCATTTT.

Note on this clonotype: The junction departs from germline at one end; a sequencing error may be responsible. J is TRBJ1-2 and V is TRBV7-1; 7 nucleotides align to TRBD1. TRBV7-1 is treated as an ORF (open reading frame) with a function not yet certain. This CDR3 is 15 amino acids long. The CDR3: CASSYSRDRRAIGAF. CDR3 DNA: TGTGCCAGCAGCTACTCCCGGGACAGAAGGGCAATCGGCGCCTTC.

The chain is built from TRBV4-3 and TRBJ1-1; the D is unclear. The CDR3 consists of 16 residues. CDR1 LGHNA and CDR2 YSLEER come from the germline V gene. V shed 0 bases and J shed 1 base, with 12 bases lying between them. As DNA, the CDR3 is TGCGCCAGCAGCCAAGACAGGACGGTAGGGAACACTGAAGCTTTCTTT. It codes for CASSQDRTVGNTEAFF.

This clonotype was seen a few times. The genes are TRBV12-3 or TRBV12-4 and TRBJ2-3; 8 positions match TRBD2. CDR3 length: 16 residues. Germline trimming cut 3 bases from V and 0 bases from J; bases unmatched to any gene: 5. The CDR3 spells CASSFLTSASTDTQYF. The CDR3 coding sequence is TGTGCCAGCAGTTTCTTGACTAGCGCTAGCACAGATACGCAGTATTTT.

The chain joins TRBV28 to TRBJ1-4, with TRBD1 identical over 7 bases. V trimming: 5 bases; J trimming: 0 bases; junction bases outside the gene matches: 15. The CDR3 covers 19 residues. Germline CDR1 MDHEN, CDR2 SYDVKM. In DNA, the CDR3 is TGTGCCAGCAGTCCCAGGGGGTTTATATCCTTTACAACTAATGAAAAACTGTTTTTT. Protein product: CASSPRGFISFTTNEKLFF.

The V and J genes are TRBV7-9 and TRBJ1-3; a weak D match, TRBD1 (6 bases). Germline loops: CDR1 SEHNR, CDR2 FQNEAQ (reference sequence). The CDR3 totals 17 residues. Trimming left V 3 bases short and J 1 base short, with 16 bases between. The CDR3: CASSLGGGGASGNTIYF. The CDR3 nucleotides read TGTGCCAGCAGCTTGGGTGGGGGGGGCGCATCTGGAAACACCATATATTTT.

The chain recombines TRBV7-8 with TRBJ2-5; 8 bases are shared with TRBD2. After removal of 2 bases from V and 7 bases from J, the junction contained 12 bases not matched to a gene. CDR3 size: 16 residues. The germline V gene encodes CDR1 SGHVS and CDR2 FQNEAQ. CDR3 region: CASSLRSGGPRGTQYF. The CDR3 DNA follows: TGTGCCAGCAGCTTAAGGTCGGGGGGGCCGAGGGGGACCCAGTACTTC.

This rearrangement joins TRBV5-1 to TRBJ2-1; the match to TRBD1 covers 7 bases. The CDR3 consists of 15 residues. With 2 bases clipped from V and 0 bases from J, the junction kept 2 bases outside the gene matches. Germline lookup yields CDR1 SGHRS and CDR2 YFSETQ. The CDR3 sequence: CASSLWDSSYNEQFF. Here the CDR3 DNA reads TGCGCCAGCAGCTTATGGGACAGCTCCTACAATGAGCAGTTCTTC.

V and J are TRBV4-1 and TRBJ2-7, with TRBD1 identical over 9 bases. The CDR3 covers 12 residues. J gave up 7 bases and V 5 bases, and 3 bases lay outside the gene matches. From germline, CDR1 is MGHRA and CDR2 YSYEKL. CDR3: CASSGTGWEQYF. CDR3 DNA: TGCGCCAGCAGCGGGACAGGGTGGGAGCAGTACTTC.

In the case of this clonotype: A single base separates this from a much larger clone, so it may be a read error. CDR3 protein: CASSWWDRVYSNQPQHF. The CDR3, as DNA: TGTGCCAGCAGTTGGTGGGACAGGGTGTATAGCAATCAGCCCCAGCATTTT. The rearrangement uses TRBV12-3 or TRBV12-4 and TRBJ1-5; 9 bases are shared with TRBD1. The CDR3 is made up of 17 amino acids. V was pared by 4 bases and J by 0 bases, with 7 bases of the junction left unmatched.

The sample holds a few counts of this clonotype. This sequence joins TRBV12-3 or TRBV12-4 and TRBJ1-5; D not certain. There are 16 residues in the CDR3. The V gene lost 5 bases and the J gene lost 0 bases, with 14 bases spanning the gap. The CDR3 protein is CASSPGGYYSNQPQHF. The CDR3 bases are TGTGCCAGCAGTCCTGGTGGGTACTATAGCAATCAGCCCCAGCATTTT.

The chain joins TRBV7-6 to TRBJ2-5, with 8 bases matching TRBD2. The CDR3 is 15 residues long. Germline assignment: CDR1 SGHVS and CDR2 FNYEAQ. The junction had 6 bases not matched to a gene; V was cut back by 2 bases and J by 4 bases. DNA for the CDR3: TGTGCCAGCAGCTTAAAGGGACTAGAAAGAGAGACCCAGTACTTC. Its protein product is CASSLKGLERETQYF. Full variable domain (remainder filled in from reference TRBV7-6 and TRBJ2-5): GAGVSQSPRYKVTKRGQDVALRCDPISGHVSLYWYRQALGQGPEFLTYFNYEAQQDKSGLPNDRFSAERPEGSISTLTIQRTEQRDSAMYRCASSLKGLERETQYFGPGTRLLVL.

The chain combines TRBV6-6 with TRBJ2-5, with a weak D call TRBD2 (5 bases). The CDR3 runs to 11 residues. V was shortened by 8 bases and J by 5 bases, with 9 bases between the two germline ends. Per the germline V gene, CDR1 is MNHNY and CDR2 is SVGAGI (reference sequence). The CDR3 loop is CASQRGETQYF. The CDR3 bases are TGTGCCAGCCAGCGCGGGGAGACCCAGTACTTC.

The rearrangement joins TRBV27 to TRBJ2-5; D is perhaps TRBD1 or TRBD2 (5 bases each). In germline, CDR1 is MNHEY, CDR2 SMNVEV (reference sequence). The CDR3 spans 15 residues. V shed 6 bases and J shed 4 bases, with 18 bases lying between them. CDR3 bases: TGTGCCAGCAGCCTCATAGGATCGAGGGGAGAGACCCAGTACTTC. Translating it yields CASSLIGSRGETQYF.

This clonotype was counted between two and nine times. The rearrangement uses TRBV9 and TRBJ1-2; no clear D gene. V was shortened by 3 bases and J by 6 bases, with 15 bases between the two germline ends. This CDR3 is 14 amino acids long. Germline loops: CDR1 SGDLS, CDR2 YYNGEE. CDR3 DNA sequence: TGTGCCAGCAGCGCTAACTATAAGGTGGATGGCTACACCTTC. This gives the protein CASSANYKVDGYTF. The variable domain in full, completed from reference TRBV9 and TRBJ1-2, reads DSGVTQTPKHLITATGQRVTLRCSPRSGDLSVYWYQQSLDQGLQFLIQYYNGEERAKGNILERFSAQQFPDLHSELNLSSLELGDSALYFCASSANYKVDGYTFGSGTRLTVV.